A single sample is the source of the 14 T cell receptor beta chains below, sequenced in a study of blood T cell repertoires in COVID-19. Libraries were prepared by immunoSEQ multiplex PCR; TCRdb keeps only in-frame clonotypes and omits some of them. The sample carries 44,000 or so clones, nearly 70% recorded once. Input material: peripheral blood. These receptor sequences come from a man of 80 years or more with acute or convalescent COVID-19.

The chain couples TRBV10-3 to TRBJ1-1; no definite D call. CDR3 length: 14 residues. In germline, CDR1 is ENHRY, CDR2 SYGVKD. With 3 bases removed from V and 4 bases from J, the gap between germline ends came to 12 bases. The CDR3 DNA is TGTGCCATCAGTGAAGTGGGCCGGGGCACTGAAGCTTTCTTT. It translates to CAISEVGRGTEAFF.

The rearrangement uses TRBV7-2 and TRBJ2-1; 11 nucleotides line up with TRBD2. The CDR3 totals 18 residues. CDR1 and CDR2 from the germline V gene are SGHTA and FQGNSA. The V segment lost 1 base and the J segment 8 bases; nucleotides outside the gene matches: 13. The CDR3 DNA reads as TGTGCCAGCAGCTTAGGTGGCACTAGCGGGAGTCCCAACGATGAGCAGTTCTTC. This sequence encodes CASSLGGTSGSPNDEQFF.

The genes are TRBV18 and TRBJ1-2, with D hard to call. The germline gives CDR1 KGHSH, CDR2 LQKENI. The V end was cut by 4 bases, the J end by 2 bases, with 5 bases between. The CDR3 has 12 residues. The CDR3 loop is CASSQQNYGYTF. DNA for the CDR3: TGTGCCAGCTCACAACAGAACTATGGCTACACCTTC.

This sequence joins TRBV25-1 and TRBJ2-7, with 15 positions matching TRBD2. Germline values: CDR1 MGHDK, CDR2 SYGVNS. The CDR3 totals 16 residues. Germline trimming cut 3 bases from V and 7 bases from J; bases unmatched to any gene: 7. Here the CDR3 reads CASSEAGGLAGGEQYF. The CDR3, as DNA: TGTGCCAGCAGTGAGGCGGGGGGACTAGCGGGAGGAGAGCAGTACTTC.

This chain links TRBV7-9 with TRBJ2-5, with D hard to call. The CDR3 spans 14 residues. The germline gives CDR1 SEHNR, CDR2 FQNEAQ (reference sequence). Deletions cut 1 base from V and 1 base from J, with 7 bases between. This CDR3 reads CASSLGATQETQYF. The CDR3, as DNA: TGTGCCAGCAGCTTAGGGGCAACCCAAGAGACCCAGTACTTC.

This chain joins TRBV4-2 and TRBJ2-1; 7 bases agree with TRBD2. V shed 7 bases and J 5 bases; nucleotides not matched to a gene: 8. Germline V gene data show CDR1 as LGHNA and CDR2 as YNFKEQ. There are 14 residues in the CDR3. CDR3 loop: CASNPGLSNNEQFF. In DNA form, the CDR3 reads TGTGCCAGCAATCCGGGACTATCGAACAATGAGCAGTTCTTC.

Only one count was recorded for this clone. A read error may account for a junction end that differs from germline. The V call is TRBV7-7, the J call TRBJ1-4; 8 bases are shared with TRBD1. The CDR3 sequence is 15 residues long. Looked up from germline, CDR1 is SSHAT and CDR2 is FNYEAQ (reference sequence). The DNA for the CDR3 is TGTGCTAGCAGCCCGTCGACAGGGGAGAGGGAAAAACTGTTTTTT. This translates into CASSPSTGEREKLFF.

The chain recombines TRBV5-1 with TRBJ2-5; D may be TRBD1 (6 bases). CDR3 length: 14 residues. In germline, CDR1 is SGHRS, CDR2 YFSETQ. V was trimmed by 4 bases and J by 4 bases, leaving 14 bases between them. CDR3 DNA: TGCGCCAGCAGCCCCACGGAGACAGGAGAGACCCAGTACTTC. This sequence encodes CASSPTETGETQYF. Full variable domain (outside the CDR3, taken from reference TRBV5-1 and TRBJ2-5): KAGVTQTPRYLIKTRGQQVTLSCSPISGHRSVSWYQQTPGQGLQFLFEYFSETQRNKGNFPGRFSGRQFSNSRSEMNVSTLELGDSALYLCASSPTETGETQYFGPGTRLLVL.

The rearrangement uses TRBV9 and TRBJ1-2; 12 nucleotides align to TRBD1. V lost 4 bases to trimming and J lost 3 bases; unmatched junction nucleotides: 7. CDR3 length: 16 residues. Germline loops: CDR1 SGDLS, CDR2 YYNGEE. Here the CDR3 reads CASSQGGQGAYYGYTF. The CDR3 DNA sequence: TGTGCCAGCAGCCAAGGGGGACAGGGGGCATACTATGGCTACACCTTC.

The chain uses TRBV11-2 and TRBJ1-2, with 7 positions matching TRBD1. The CDR3 is 16 residues long. The J segment lost 7 bases and the V segment lost 1 base, leaving 12 bases of the junction unmatched. Germline V gene lookup returns CDR1 SGHAT and CDR2 FQNNGV. The DNA for the CDR3 is TGTGCCAGCAGCTTAGCGGGGATGCGGACAGGAGGTGGCTACACCTTC. Translation gives CASSLAGMRTGGGYTF.

This rearrangement joins TRBV19 to TRBJ1-2; TRBD1 aligns across 10 bases. V was clipped by 4 bases and J by 4 bases; unmatched bases: 9. Germline V gene data show CDR1 as LNHDA and CDR2 as SQIVND (reference sequence). This CDR3 region has 16 residues. CDR3 region: CASSSPGTGAGYGYTF. CDR3 DNA: TGTGCCAGTAGTAGTCCCGGGACAGGGGCCGGCTATGGCTACACCTTC.

This clone is a singleton in its sample. Mismatch with germline at one junction end may stem from a read error. Within the sample, other DNA sequences also encode this same CDR3. The chain links TRBV3-1 (or the pseudogene TRBV3-2) to TRBJ1-6; a possible D gene is TRBD1 (5 bases). CDR3 length: 14 residues. Germline V gene sequence: CDR1 LGHDT, CDR2 YNNKEL (reference sequence). The CDR3 DNA is TGTGCCAGCAGCCAAGCCGGCGGGGGTTCACCCCTTCACTTT. This codes for CASSQAGGGSPLHF.

The chain recombines TRBV7-9 with TRBJ2-7; D may be TRBD1 (5 bases). This CDR3 is 14 amino acids long. Germline values: CDR1 SEHNR, CDR2 FQNEAQ (reference sequence). V was shortened by 0 bases and J by 5 bases, with 11 bases between the two germline ends. The CDR3 DNA sequence: TGTGCCAGCAGCTTAGCGGGGCAGCCCAACGAGCAGTACTTC. Its translation is CASSLAGQPNEQYF.

This sequence joins TRBV19 and TRBJ2-7; D gene ambiguous. This CDR3 spans 14 amino acids. CDR1 and CDR2 from the germline V gene are LNHDA and SQIVND (reference sequence). Trimming stripped 1 base from V and 1 base from J, with 8 bases between. The DNA for the CDR3 is TGTGCCAGTAGTATAGGCGGCGGTTCCTACGAGCAGTACTTC. As protein: CASSIGGGSYEQYF.